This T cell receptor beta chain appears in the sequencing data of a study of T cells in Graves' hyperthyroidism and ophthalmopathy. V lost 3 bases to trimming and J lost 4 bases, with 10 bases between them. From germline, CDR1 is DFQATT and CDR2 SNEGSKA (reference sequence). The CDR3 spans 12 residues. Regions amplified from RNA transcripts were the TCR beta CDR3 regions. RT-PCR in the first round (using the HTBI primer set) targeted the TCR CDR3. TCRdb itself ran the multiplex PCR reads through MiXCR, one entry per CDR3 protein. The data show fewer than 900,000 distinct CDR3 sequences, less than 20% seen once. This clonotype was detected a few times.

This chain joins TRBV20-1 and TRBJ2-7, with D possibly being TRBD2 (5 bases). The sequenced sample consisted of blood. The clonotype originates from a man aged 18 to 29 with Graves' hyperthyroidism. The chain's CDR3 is CSASGNGYEQYF. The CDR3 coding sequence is TGCAGTGCTAGCGGGAATGGGTACGAGCAGTACTTC.